This passage covers 27 T cell receptor beta chains from one sample sequenced in a study of cytomegalovirus exposure and HLA in healthy donors. Amplification used 60 Vbeta primers and 13 Jbeta primers. Profiling relied on immunoSEQ multiplex PCR, and the TCRdb table lists in-frame clones only, not all of them. The sample totals about 130,000 clones. Material for sequencing was PBMCs. The receptors stem from a man aged 18-30 years in good health and CMV-seronegative.

V usage is TRBV6-1 and J usage is TRBJ2-1; 8 nucleotides match TRBD2. Germline V gene data show CDR1 as MNHNS and CDR2 as SASEGT. Trimming at V came to 0 bases and at J to 4 bases, leaving 8 bases not matched to a gene. This CDR3 spans 17 amino acids. The CDR3 sequence: CASSEAARSGIYNEQFF. The CDR3 nucleotides are TGTGCCAGCAGTGAAGCGGCACGTAGCGGGATTTACAATGAGCAGTTCTTC.

The CDR3, as DNA: TGTGCCAGCTCAACTTCCGGGGGGAACACTGAAGCTTTCTTT. Translating gives CASSTSGGNTEAFF. The V gene is TRBV18, the J gene TRBJ1-1; the D gene is possibly TRBD1 (5 bases). With 5 bases removed from V and 1 base from J, the gap between germline ends came to 11 bases. CDR3 length: 14 residues. Germline CDR1 KGHSH, CDR2 LQKENI.

The rearrangement links TRBV29-1 to TRBJ2-7; 7 bases line up with TRBD1. The CDR3 consists of 13 residues. The trim removed 6 bases at V and 0 bases at J, leaving 5 bases unmatched. Germline loops: CDR1 SQVTM, CDR2 ANQGSEA. Written as DNA, the CDR3 is TGCAGCGTGATGACAGGGAGCTCCTACGAGCAGTACTTC. It specifies CSVMTGSSYEQYF.

This chain connects TRBV6-5 to TRBJ1-2; D is perhaps TRBD1 (5 bases). With 6 bases removed from V and 0 bases from J, the gap between germline ends came to 11 bases. Germline V gives CDR1 MNHEY, CDR2 SVGAGI. The CDR3 length is 14 residues. CDR3 in DNA: TGTGCCAGCAGACTGACAGAAGCTAACTATGGCTACACCTTC. Residues: CASRLTEANYGYTF.

This chain links TRBV6-5 with TRBJ1-2, with TRBD1 as a possible D gene (6 bases). Germline assignment: CDR1 MNHEY and CDR2 SVGAGI. The ends were cut back, 4 bases at V and 1 base at J, with 13 bases in the middle. The CDR3 totals 15 residues. The CDR3 is CASSFTGQINYGYTF. The CDR3 DNA is TGTGCCAGCAGTTTTACAGGGCAGATTAACTATGGCTACACCTTC.

This chain links TRBV28 with TRBJ1-5; D is perhaps TRBD1 (5 bases). CDR1 and CDR2 (germline): MDHEN, SYDVKM. This CDR3 contains 14 residues. V was clipped by 4 bases and J by 6 bases, with 13 bases between them. CDR3 nucleotide sequence: TGTGCCAGCAGTTCCTCGGGGGTGGTTCAGCCCCAGCATTTT. As protein: CASSSSGVVQPQHF.

A note on this clone: The same CDR3 is also encoded by other DNA sequences in this sample. The rearrangement uses TRBV5-4 and TRBJ2-5, with D uncertain. The V end was cut by 4 bases, the J end by 2 bases, with 3 bases between. Germline V gene sequence: CDR1 SGHNT, CDR2 YYREEE (reference sequence). There are 11 residues in the CDR3. The CDR3 DNA is TGTGCCAGCAGCCTACAAGAGACCCAGTACTTC. It specifies CASSLQETQYF.

V gene TRBV19 combines with J gene TRBJ1-2; D call uncertain. This CDR3 is 14 amino acids long. Trimming stripped 1 base from V and 2 bases from J, with 8 bases between. Germline V lookup: CDR1 LNHDA, CDR2 SQIVND (reference sequence). CDR3 sequence: CASSIVAGNYGYTF. The CDR3 DNA reads as TGTGCCAGTAGTATAGTAGCTGGGAACTATGGCTACACCTTC.

The chain joins TRBV5-1 to TRBJ1-2, with D maybe TRBD1 (6 bases). Trimming left V 4 bases short and J 7 bases short, with 14 bases between. The CDR3 consists of 13 residues. The germline V gene has CDR1 SGHRS and CDR2 YFSETQ. DNA for the CDR3: TGCGCCAGCAGCACCTCTGGACAGCTTGGCTACACCTTC. Amino acid sequence: CASSTSGQLGYTF.

The genes are TRBV25-1 and TRBJ1-1; TRBD1 matches 11 bases. The CDR3 spans 17 residues. Per the germline V gene, CDR1 is MGHDK and CDR2 is SYGVNS. The V and J ends lost 3 bases and 6 bases, in that order; junction bases with no gene match: 12. CDR3 in DNA: TGTGCCAGCAGTGATTGGTTTTCGGACAGGGGGCCGTCTGAAGCTTTCTTT. Encoded protein: CASSDWFSDRGPSEAFF.

This chain links TRBV2 with TRBJ1-5; D ambiguous. The CDR3 has 14 amino acids. Germline V lookup: CDR1 SNHLY, CDR2 FYNNEI. V lost 2 bases and J lost 3, with 8 bases in between. In DNA form, the CDR3 reads TGTGCCAGCAGTGAAAGAGGCGTCAATCAGCCCCAGCATTTT. It translates to CASSERGVNQPQHF.

This chain links TRBV18 with TRBJ2-1, with TRBD1 matching over 7 bases. V shed 8 bases, J shed 5 bases, and the junction held 12 bases outside the gene matches. Germline CDR1 KGHSH, CDR2 LQKENI. There are 15 residues in the CDR3. DNA for the CDR3: TGTGCCAGCACGGGAAACCGGGACAGTGACAATGAGCAGTTCTTC. Protein sequence: CASTGNRDSDNEQFF.

V usage is TRBV30 and J usage is TRBJ1-4, with TRBD1 identical over 10 bases. V dropped 5 bases and J dropped 3; count of bases not matched to a gene: 12. Germline V gene lookup returns CDR1 GTSNPN and CDR2 SVGIG (reference sequence). This CDR3 is 17 amino acids long. The CDR3 loop reads CAWSRDRGEGSNEKLFF. DNA of the CDR3: TGTGCCTGGTCCCGGGACAGGGGAGAGGGTTCTAATGAAAAACTGTTTTTT. The full variable domain, rest sourced from reference TRBV30 and TRBJ1-4, is SQTIHQWPATLVQPVGSPLSLECTVEGTSNPNLYWYRQAAGRGLQLLFYSVGIGQISSEVPQNLSASRPQDRQFILSSKKLLLSDSGFYLCAWSRDRGEGSNEKLFFGSGTQLSVL.

This sequence joins TRBV29-1 and TRBJ2-7; 7 bases agree with TRBD1. The CDR3 extends over 12 amino acids. With V trimmed by 7 bases and J by 4 bases, 7 bases remained unmatched. The germline gives CDR1 SQVTM, CDR2 ANQGSEA. The CDR3 spells CSATGKWYEQYF. The CDR3 DNA is TGCAGCGCGACAGGGAAATGGTACGAGCAGTACTTC.

The rearrangement uses TRBV30 and TRBJ1-1; D is ambiguous. The CDR3 consists of 12 residues. CDR1 is GTSNPN and CDR2 is SVGIG in the germline V gene (reference sequence). V lost 3 bases, J lost 7 bases, and 12 bases lay in between. The CDR3 here is CAWRIGRNEAFF. CDR3 nucleotides: TGTGCCTGGAGGATAGGGAGGAATGAAGCTTTCTTT. Combining the CDR3 with reference TRBV30 and TRBJ1-1 gives the whole variable domain SQTIHQWPATLVQPVGSPLSLECTVEGTSNPNLYWYRQAAGRGLQLLFYSVGIGQISSEVPQNLSASRPQDRQFILSSKKLLLSDSGFYLCAWRIGRNEAFFGQGTRLTVV.

The CDR3 protein is CASSYAGYHEQFF. In DNA, the CDR3 is TGTGCCAGCAGTTACGCAGGGTATCATGAGCAGTTCTTC. The V and J genes are TRBV6-5 and TRBJ2-1, with a weak D call TRBD1 (5 bases). CDR3 length equals 13 residues. In germline, CDR1 is MNHEY, CDR2 SVGAGI. The germline V and J ends were trimmed by 2 bases and 8 bases, with 10 bases remaining between them.

This rearrangement joins TRBV2 to TRBJ2-1; 9 bases are a match to TRBD1. Germline V lookup: CDR1 SNHLY, CDR2 FYNNEI. CDR3 size: 16 residues. V trimming: 4 bases; J trimming: 4 bases; junction bases outside the gene matches: 8. The CDR3 bases are TGTGCCAGCAGTGTGTATACAGGGGGCGCTTACAATGAGCAGTTCTTC. It translates to CASSVYTGGAYNEQFF.

The chain uses TRBV5-1 and TRBJ2-1, with TRBD2 matching 8 bases. V gave up 0 bases and J gave up 1 base; unmatched junction bases: 0. CDR3 length: 15 residues. CDR1 SGHRS and CDR2 YFSETQ come from the germline V gene. As DNA, the CDR3 is TGCGCCAGCAGCTTGGAGCGGGGGTCCTACAATGAGCAGTTCTTC. It specifies CASSLERGSYNEQFF.

This sequence joins TRBV6-4 and TRBJ1-2; D ambiguous. CDR1 is MRHNA and CDR2 is SNTAGT in the germline V gene. The ends were cut back, 0 bases at V and 4 bases at J, with 9 bases in the middle. There are 14 residues in the CDR3. The CDR3 DNA follows: TGTGCCAGCAGTGACTCCCCCGGGATCTATGGCTACACCTTC. It translates to CASSDSPGIYGYTF.

The rearrangement links TRBV4-1 to TRBJ1-1; TRBD1 might be the D (6 bases). The V gene lost 5 bases and the J gene lost 4 bases, with 23 bases spanning the gap. Germline V gene data show CDR1 as MGHRA and CDR2 as YSYEKL. There are 17 residues in the CDR3. The CDR3 is CASSVQQGLLAGTEAFF. The CDR3, as DNA: TGCGCCAGCAGCGTACAACAGGGTTTGCTTGCCGGCACTGAAGCTTTCTTT.

This chain links TRBV7-9 with TRBJ2-3; 9 nucleotides match TRBD1. CDR1 is SEHNR and CDR2 is FQNEAQ in the germline V gene (reference sequence). Trimming at V came to 8 bases and at J to 2 bases, leaving 11 bases not matched to a gene. The CDR3 has 16 residues. CDR3 loop: CASLPDRDRATDTQYF. The CDR3 DNA is TGTGCCAGCCTTCCGGACCGGGACAGGGCCACAGATACGCAGTATTTT.

The J gene is TRBJ1-5, the V gene TRBV28, with TRBD1 identical over 8 bases. Trimming cost V 6 bases and J 7 bases; bases outside gene matches: 11. This CDR3 is 15 amino acids long. Germline lookup yields CDR1 MDHEN and CDR2 SYDVKM. Here the CDR3 reads CASSLGQGGWQPQHF. The CDR3 nucleotides read TGTGCCAGCAGCCTTGGACAGGGCGGTTGGCAGCCCCAGCATTTT.

About this clone itself: An end of the junction differs from the germline gene, which may be a read error. At the DNA level, this CDR3 is encoded by other sequences in the same sample as well. This sequence joins TRBV19 and TRBJ1-2, with D perhaps TRBD1 (5 bases). CDR3 length: 15 amino acids. Per germline, CDR1 LNHDA and CDR2 SQIVND (reference sequence). CDR3 DNA: TGCGCCAGTAGTATAGATAAGGCCGGAGGGGCTGGCTACACCTTC. Translation gives CASSIDKAGGAGYTF.

The chain is built from TRBV5-1 and TRBJ1-2, with 8 positions matching TRBD1. Germline-derived CDR1 and CDR2 are SGHRS and YFSETQ. The CDR3 contains 16 residues. V was clipped by 0 bases and J by 4 bases; unmatched bases: 8. The CDR3 region is CASSLDGQGQGYGYTF. DNA for the CDR3: TGCGCCAGCAGCTTGGACGGACAGGGACAAGGCTATGGCTACACCTTC.

The chain carries TRBV9 and TRBJ2-3, with TRBD2 identical over 7 bases. V shed 0 bases, J shed 6 bases, and the junction held 4 bases outside the gene matches. The CDR3 extends over 14 amino acids. Germline-derived CDR1 and CDR2 are SGDLS and YYNGEE. In DNA, the CDR3 is TGTGCCAGCAGCGTAGTTGCGGGAGTGGATACGCAGTATTTT. Its translation: CASSVVAGVDTQYF.

This chain joins TRBV5-1 and TRBJ2-2; no definite D call. Looked up from germline, CDR1 is SGHRS and CDR2 is YFSETQ. V was pared by 3 bases and J by 3 bases, with 9 bases between. This CDR3 contains 14 residues. The CDR3 spells CASSYFSDTGELFF. The CDR3 DNA reads TGCGCCAGCAGCTATTTCTCGGACACCGGGGAGCTGTTTTTT.

The rearrangement uses TRBV6-5 and TRBJ1-1; 7 nucleotides agree with TRBD1. From germline, CDR1 is MNHEY and CDR2 SVGAGI. CDR3 length: 12 residues. Trimming took 7 bases from V and 8 from J; bases not matched to a gene: 7. CDR3 nucleotide sequence: TGTGCCAGCATCAACAGGGGTCACGAAGCTTTCTTT. Amino acids: CASINRGHEAFF.